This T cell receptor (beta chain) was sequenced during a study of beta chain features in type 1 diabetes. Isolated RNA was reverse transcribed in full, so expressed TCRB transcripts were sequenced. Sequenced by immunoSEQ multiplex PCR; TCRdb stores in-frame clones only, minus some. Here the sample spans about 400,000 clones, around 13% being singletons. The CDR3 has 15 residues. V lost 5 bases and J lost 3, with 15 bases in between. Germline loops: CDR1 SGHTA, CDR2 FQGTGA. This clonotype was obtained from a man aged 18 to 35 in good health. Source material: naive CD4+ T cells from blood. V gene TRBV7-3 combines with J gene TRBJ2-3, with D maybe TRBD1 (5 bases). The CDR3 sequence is CASSPQGGQTDTQYF. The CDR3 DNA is TGTGCCAGCAGCCCTCAGGGTGGGCAGACAGATACGCAGTATTTT. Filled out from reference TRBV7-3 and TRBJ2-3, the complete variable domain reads GAGVSQTPSNKVTEKGKYVELRCDPISGHTALYWYRQSLGQGPEFLIYFQGTGAADDSGLPNDRFFAVRPEGSVSTLKIQRTERGDSAVYLCASSPQGGQTDTQYFGPGTRLTVL.